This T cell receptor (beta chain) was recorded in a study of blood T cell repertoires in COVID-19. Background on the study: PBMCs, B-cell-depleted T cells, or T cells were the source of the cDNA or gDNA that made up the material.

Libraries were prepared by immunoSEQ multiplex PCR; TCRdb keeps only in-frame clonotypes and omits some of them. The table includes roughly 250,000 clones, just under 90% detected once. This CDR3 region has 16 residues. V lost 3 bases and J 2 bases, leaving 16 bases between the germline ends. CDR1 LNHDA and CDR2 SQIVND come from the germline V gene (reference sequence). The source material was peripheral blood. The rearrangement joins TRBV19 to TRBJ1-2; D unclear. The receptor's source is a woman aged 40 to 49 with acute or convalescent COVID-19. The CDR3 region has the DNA TGTGCCAGTAGTATGGCCCACCAACAGCTGAACTATGGCTACACCTTC. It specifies CASSMAHQQLNYGYTF.